This entry concerns a single T cell receptor (beta chain). What it recognizes is unknown. TCR beta from blood CD8+ and CD4+ T cells was sequenced. In Susac syndrome patients, recently defined diagnostic criteria for definite or probable disease were met. After extraction with the RNeasy kit, about 0.45 to 1 ug of the RNA was reverse transcribed using random hexamers. One entry per CDR3 protein results from TCRdb running MiXCR on the immunoSEQ multiplex PCR reads. The sample lists 95,000 to 150,000 distinct CDR3 sequences, about 93% seen once, with about 0.3% in the top ten. This specimen belongs to a study of CD8 T cells in Susac syndrome. V shed 2 bases and J 2 bases; nucleotides not matched to a gene: 2. Germline-derived CDR1 and CDR2 are SGHDT and YYEEEE. This CDR3 has 14 amino acids. Study-level results: The peak of CD8+ clonal expansion in Susac was seen in TEMRA cells and active patients. There were under 20 Susac-specific public clones in total CD8+ repertoires and a few in CD8+ TEMRA repertoires.

The sample was CD8+ T cells from PBMCs. The TCR sequence derives from a human donor with Susac syndrome. The chain couples TRBV5-6 to TRBJ2-5; 8 bases are a match to TRBD2. CDR3 coding DNA: TGTGCCAGCAGCTTTTCGGGGGGGCAAGAGACCCAGTACTTC. It codes for CASSFSGGQETQYF.